The T cell receptor beta chain described here comes from a study of blood T cells in healthy people across ages. Study-wide results and limits: Getting older went along with TCR beta diversity per million T cells dropping roughly linearly.

A J-beta primer mix and a sample-barcoded 5' primer were used in a second PCR of about 7 to 11 cycles. TCRdb ran MiXCR on the 5' RACE reads and lists one entry per CDR3 protein. The profile shows about 800,000 distinct CDR3 sequences, roughly 64% of them singletons. This CDR3 has 15 residues. The germline gives CDR1 LGHNA, CDR2 YSLEER. Points on this clonotype: What it binds is unknown.

Input material: blood. The chain employs TRBV4-3 and TRBJ2-1, with 9 bases identical to TRBD2. The J call may not be correct, given that the DNA end is closer to TRBJ2-7. This TCR derives from a man aged 30 to 39 in good health. The CDR3 sequence: CASSHGGRAYNEQYF. DNA of the CDR3: TGCGCCAGCAGCCACGGCGGGAGGGCCTACAATGAGCAGTACTTC.